The entry below gives a single T cell receptor beta chain sequence along with its context. Its antigen is as yet unknown. TCRdb reanalysed the reads using MiXCR and keeps one entry per CDR3 protein. The sample yields fewer than 900,000 distinct CDR3 sequences, approximately 32% seen once. This specimen belongs to a study of T cell repertoires in cytomegalovirus infection. Study background: Carrying CMV and the relevant HLA type showed in public TCR beta signatures.

The junction had 10 bases not matched to a gene; V was cut back by 4 bases and J by 2 bases. The germline CDR1 and CDR2 sequences are SGHRS and YFSETQ. This CDR3 contains 16 residues. Study observations and caveats: Ex vivo, HLA-C-restricted CMV-specific TCR beta clonotypes prevailed over the rest of the response.

This chain links TRBV5-1 with TRBJ2-3; 7 positions match TRBD1. The sample here was cultured CD8+ T cells from PBMCs, taken from culture after CMV antigen stimulation. This TCR derives from a human donor in good health (CMV status not recorded). Some clones in this sample may be carry-over from other donors' samples. CDR3 protein: CASSPWPGGDTDTQYF. CDR3 nucleotide sequence: TGCGCCAGCAGCCCTTGGCCAGGGGGAGACACAGATACGCAGTATTTT. Supplemented by reference TRBV5-1 and TRBJ2-3, the full variable domain reads KAGVTQTPRYLIKTRGQQVTLSCSPISGHRSVSWYQQTPGQGLQFLFEYFSETQRNKGNFPGRFSGRQFSNSRSEMNVSTLELGDSALYLCASSPWPGGDTDTQYFGPGTRLTVL.